This T cell receptor (beta chain) originates from a study of tumor-infiltrating lymphocytes in primary liver carcinoma (dated by TCRdb to the late 2010s). Concerning the study at large: Hepatocellular carcinoma (four) or combined HCC and intrahepatic cholangiocarcinoma (one) was present in the five patients, who were three men and two women aged 30 to 69 years. To link TCRbeta repertoire diversity with the local molecular phenotype, the roughly 25 tumor region samples were profiled using Agilent mRNA microarrays. The tumors of the five patients were staged as T1-T3 N0M0, with maximum diameters ranging from about 4 to 10 cm. A total of roughly 35 specimens from 5 patients went through TCRbeta repertoire sequencing, namely 25 tumor regions, 5 adjacent noncancerous liver tissues and 5 peripheral blood samples. Roughly 3.65 to 7.13 million productive TCRbeta reads were obtained per sample, and no significant difference in read depth was found between tissue types. Reproducibility between technical replicate repertoires was high, with correlation coefficients above 0.95 and mean shared-clone rates about 0.9. Across five regions of each liver tumor, along with adjacent normal tissue and blood, the study brought together TCRbeta repertoire sequencing, expression microarrays and whole-exome sequencing.

Using a constant-region primer and ProtoScript II reverse transcriptase, TCRbeta-specific cDNA was reverse-transcribed from roughly 500 ng total RNA. The TCRbeta libraries were prepared through three rounds of nested multiplex PCR following a slightly modified ARM-PCR procedure. Each of the first two PCR rounds ran for 9 to 10 cycles using multiplex TRBV1-TRBV30 forward primers together with a Cbeta reverse primer. Sample barcodes and Illumina adapters were attached in a final 25-cycle PCR using Deep VentR polymerase. Amplicons of 200-500 bp were gel-purified with a QIAquick gel extraction kit before sequencing. TCRbeta amplicons were sequenced on an Illumina HiSeq 2500 with 250-bp paired-end reads. In the authors' own workflow: To recover full CDR3 sequences, reads were quality-trimmed using Trimmomatic v0.33 and paired reads were then merged using FLASH v1.2.11. V, D and J germline segments were assigned to the rearranged TCRbeta sequences using MiGEC v1.2.1b. Clonotype statistics and Shannon-Wiener diversity indices were computed with VDJtools v1.0.0. To cut down on sampling bias, every analysis after diversity analysis relied on just the 250 most abundant clonotypes from each sample. TCRdb handled the public reads itself, with Q25 trimming in fastp and clone calling in MiXCR, and kept productive beta chains. Each entry is one CDR3 protein sequence, shown with its most common DNA and genes. These V and J calls derive from TCRdb rather than the authors' analysis. A total of more than 70,000 distinct CDR3 sequences appear in this sample, around 70% of them only once. The ten largest clonotypes hold 15% to 20% of the sample.

The research as a whole found: Because sequencing covered only the TCR beta chain and unpaired alpha chains were not captured, true repertoire diversity is likely underestimated. With just a handful of patients in the study, the authors point out that the findings should be validated in a larger study. Just about 7.5-24% of top clones turned up in all five regions of a tumor, which suggests spatial heterogeneity among tumor-infiltrating T cells. Pairs of tumor regions showed greater repertoire overlap (mean roughly 36%) than tumor-adjacent pairs (approximately 17%) or tumor-blood pairs (approximately 15%), which is consistent with antigen-driven expansion. Comparison of CD4+ and CD8+ T cell repertoires was precluded by the use of bulk unsorted samples. The top 250 clones accounted for a significantly greater share of the repertoire in tumors than in blood (p = 0.039).

At the junction V is shortened by 5 bases and J by 0 bases, with 32 bases in between. Reading from cysteine to phenylalanine, the CDR3 counts 22 amino acids. Just CDR3 DNA is preserved here, 66 bases in frame from base 1. CDR1 and CDR2, looked up from the germline V gene, are SGHAT and FQNNGV. As for this clonotype: The clone's antigen remains unknown. No clone much larger than this one lies a single base away; base qualities are absent.

Total RNA and DNA were co-extracted without cell sorting from 20-30 mg of bulk tissue using the AllPrep DNA/RNA mini kit. Between late 2015 and 2016, a handful of patients in China with histopathologically diagnosed primary liver carcinoma had surgical resection. At the time of sampling, the patients were treatment-naive and had chronic HBV infection. Five spatially separated regions were sampled per tumor: superior, inferior, left-lateral and right-lateral poles, plus the tumor centre. Histology showed that every tumor sample contained more than 80% viable tumor cells. Each fresh piece of tumor and adjacent tissue was cut in two, with one half stored in RNAlater at -80 degrees C and the other half sent for histology.

The TCR originated in a man aged 40-49 years with primary liver carcinoma and hepatitis B virus infection. Sequenced input: liver tumor tissue from sampling region 1. Sample cell subset or site, as interpreted from the label and publication: tumor region T1, superior pole. The chain employs TRBV11-2 and TRBJ2-1, and the D gene may be TRBD2, 5 bases matching. At the DNA level, the sequence is TGTGCCAGCAGCCTTTCCAACCGGGGTCCCGTGAAACAGCTTCGCTCCTACAATGAGCAGTTCTTC. It translates as CASSLSNRGPVKQLRSYNEQFF.